The T cell receptor (beta chain) described here comes from a study of T cells in Graves' hyperthyroidism and ophthalmopathy. Study background: Blood from the periphery was taken at initial diagnosis, before any treatment.

This clonotype has just a few counts. From RNA transcripts, TCR beta CDR3 regions were amplified. The HTBI primer set served for first-round RT-PCR of the TCR CDR3. MiXCR was run by TCRdb on the multiplex PCR reads, yielding one entry per CDR3 protein. This sample has roughly 700,000 distinct CDR3 sequences; 14% occur once, and the top ten carry roughly 10%. Patients showing uncontrolled infection, other autoimmune disease, pregnancy or lactation were ineligible. Sequencing was performed on blood. This TCR was sampled from a young woman with Graves' hyperthyroidism.

The CDR3 loop reads CASAWTSGGNEQFF. In nucleotides, the CDR3 is TGTGCCTCGGCGTGGACTAGCGGTGGCAATGAGCAGTTCTTC. The genes are TRBV30 and TRBJ2-1, with 10 bases that match TRBD2. This CDR3 region has 14 residues. In germline, CDR1 is GTSNPN, CDR2 SVGIG (reference sequence). V gave up 7 bases and J gave up 6 bases; unmatched junction bases: 9.